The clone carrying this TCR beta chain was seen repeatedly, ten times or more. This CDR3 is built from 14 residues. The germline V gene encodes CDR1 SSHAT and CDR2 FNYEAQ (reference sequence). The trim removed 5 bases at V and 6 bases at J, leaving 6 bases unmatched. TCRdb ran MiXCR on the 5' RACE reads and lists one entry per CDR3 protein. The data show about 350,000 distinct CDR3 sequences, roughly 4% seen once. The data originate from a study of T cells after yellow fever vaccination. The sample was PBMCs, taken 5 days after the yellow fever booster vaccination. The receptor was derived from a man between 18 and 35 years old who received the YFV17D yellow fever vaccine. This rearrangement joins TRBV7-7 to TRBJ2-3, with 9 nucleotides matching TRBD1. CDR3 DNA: TGTGCCAGCAGCGCGGGACAGGGTGTGGATACGCAGTATTTT. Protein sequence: CASSAGQGVDTQYF.